These 21 T cell receptor beta chains were sequenced from one sample in a study of T cells in localized non-small cell lung cancer. The assay was immunoSEQ multiplex PCR, and TCRdb's table has in-frame clones only and misses some. The repertoire holds some 21,000 clones, with less than 95% as singletons. The specimen comprised peripheral blood, sampled before any cancer treatment. These receptors were taken from a woman aged 40-70 years with stage I lung adenocarcinoma.

This chain's CDR3 is CASSGKIKQQSRANVLTF. The DNA for the CDR3 is TGTGCCAGCAGCGGAAAAATCAAGCAACAAAGTCGGGCCAACGTCCTGACTTTC. The rearrangement joins TRBV11-2 to TRBJ2-6; D remains unclear. V lost 5 bases and J 5 bases, leaving 22 bases between the germline ends. The CDR3 runs to 18 residues. From germline, CDR1 is SGHAT and CDR2 FQNNGV.

This rearrangement joins TRBV7-8 to TRBJ2-3; D is unclear. Germline V gene data show CDR1 as SGHVS and CDR2 as FQNEAQ. The V end was cut by 3 bases, the J end by 3 bases, with 1 base between. This CDR3 has 11 amino acids. DNA for the CDR3: TGTGCCAGCAGCTTGACAGATACGCAGTATTTT. As protein: CASSLTDTQYF.

The chain uses TRBV10-1 and TRBJ2-3; 7 nucleotides line up with TRBD2. CDR3 size: 15 residues. V was clipped by 2 bases and J by 0 bases; unmatched bases: 2. The germline V gene has CDR1 WNHNN and CDR2 SYGVQD (reference sequence). The chain's CDR3 is CASSEGGLSTDTQYF. The CDR3 nucleotides are TGCGCCAGCAGTGAGGGGGGACTAAGCACAGATACGCAGTATTTT.

The chain links TRBV28 to TRBJ1-4, with unresolved D. Germline CDR1 is MDHEN and CDR2 is SYDVKM. V shed 8 bases and J shed 7 bases, with 14 bases lying between them. The CDR3 sequence is 13 residues long. CDR3 residues: CASPGPGSEKLFF. The CDR3, as DNA: TGTGCCAGCCCCGGTCCCGGGTCTGAAAAACTGTTTTTT.

The chain recombines TRBV6-4 with TRBJ1-2; 9 nucleotides line up with TRBD1. This CDR3 spans 15 amino acids. Germline V lookup: CDR1 MRHNA, CDR2 SNTAGT. With V trimmed by 4 bases and J by 8 bases, 11 bases remained unmatched. In nucleotides, the CDR3 is TGTGCCAGCAGTGCCACAGGGGGCGCTATGGACGGCTACACCTTC. Translated: CASSATGGAMDGYTF.

The genes are TRBV29-1 and TRBJ2-7; 12 nucleotides line up with TRBD1. The V gene's germline CDR1 is SQVTM and CDR2 ANQGSEA. Losses at the gene ends were 6 bases for V and 5 bases for J; bases not matched to a gene: 8. The CDR3 totals 14 residues. The CDR3 is CSVWGGQGADEQYF. CDR3 DNA: TGCAGCGTCTGGGGGGGACAGGGGGCCGACGAGCAGTACTTC.

In DNA, the CDR3 is TGCGCCAGCAGCTTCTACCCAGAGGGGGCCACCTACGAGCAGTACTTC. This gives the protein CASSFYPEGATYEQYF. J is TRBJ2-7 and V is TRBV5-1, with 7 bases that match TRBD1. Germline V gene lookup returns CDR1 SGHRS and CDR2 YFSETQ. CDR3 length: 16 amino acids. Losses at the gene ends were 2 bases for V and 2 bases for J; bases not matched to a gene: 10.

This sequence joins TRBV7-2 and TRBJ2-3, with unresolved D. The V end lost 5 bases, the J end lost 0 bases, and 15 bases lay between the germline ends. The length of the CDR3 is 16 residues. From germline, CDR1 is SGHTA and CDR2 FQGNSA. The CDR3 region is CASSRVYSASTDTQYF. In nucleotides, the CDR3 is TGTGCCAGCAGCCGCGTTTATTCAGCTAGCACAGATACGCAGTATTTT. Variable domain in full (rest from reference TRBV7-2 and TRBJ2-3): GAGVSQSPSNKVTEKGKDVELRCDPISGHTALYWYRQSLGQGLEFLIYFQGNSAPDKSGLPSDRFSAERTGGSVSTLTIQRTQQEDSAVYLCASSRVYSASTDTQYFGPGTRLTVL.

CDR3: CASSPVRTGGFNQETQYF. DNA of the CDR3: TGTGCCAGCAGCCCGGTAAGGACAGGGGGCTTCAATCAAGAGACCCAGTACTTC. This chain joins TRBV5-4 and TRBJ2-5, with 11 nucleotides matching TRBD1. The length of the CDR3 is 18 residues. Germline V gene lookup returns CDR1 SGHNT and CDR2 YYREEE (reference sequence). J was trimmed by 2 bases and V by 4 bases; bases with no gene match: 13.

The chain joins TRBV28 to TRBJ2-2; 7 nucleotides line up with TRBD2. J gave up 3 bases and V 1 base, and 2 bases lay outside the gene matches. The CDR3 covers 15 residues. CDR1 MDHEN and CDR2 SYDVKM come from the germline V gene. The CDR3: CASSLYGGYTGELFF. CDR3 in DNA: TGTGCCAGCAGTTTATACGGGGGGTACACCGGGGAGCTGTTTTTT.

The gene calls are TRBV29-1 and TRBJ1-3; D gene ambiguous. The CDR3 covers 12 residues. V was clipped by 4 bases and J by 4 bases, with 8 bases between them. Germline assignment: CDR1 SQVTM and CDR2 ANQGSEA. The DNA of the CDR3 is TGCAGCGTTGCAGGCGTCGGAAACACCATATATTTT. Protein sequence: CSVAGVGNTIYF.

The chain is built from TRBV11-2 and TRBJ1-2; D gene uncertain. Trimming removed 5 bases from V and 5 bases from J, with 15 bases in between. Germline loops: CDR1 SGHAT, CDR2 FQNNGV. The CDR3 totals 14 residues. The CDR3 here is CASSPDILPYGYTF. CDR3 bases: TGTGCCAGCAGCCCCGACATTCTTCCATATGGCTACACCTTC.

The V and J genes are TRBV21-1 and TRBJ1-2. TRBV21-1 is an annotated pseudogene. This CDR3 spans 19 amino acids. The CDR3 reads CASRRRAGDSTKDDYGYTF. The DNA of the CDR3 is TGTGCCAGCAGAAGGAGGGCAGGGGACTCGACGAAGGATGACTATGGCTACACCTTC.

The V and J genes are TRBV5-1 and TRBJ2-7; 7 positions match TRBD1. V dropped 0 bases and J dropped 4; count of bases not matched to a gene: 7. Per germline, CDR1 SGHRS and CDR2 YFSETQ. The CDR3 has 15 residues. The CDR3 coding sequence is TGCGCCAGCAGCTTGGACGGTCAGGGGGTTTACGAGCAGTACTTC. Translation gives CASSLDGQGVYEQYF.

The J gene is TRBJ2-5, the V gene TRBV19, with D possibly being TRBD2 (6 bases). Germline V gene data show CDR1 as LNHDA and CDR2 as SQIVND (reference sequence). The CDR3 has 16 amino acids. Trimming removed 1 base from V and 3 bases from J, with 15 bases in between. The CDR3: CASSIGPGEEKETQYF. The CDR3 region has the DNA TGTGCCAGTAGTATAGGACCGGGAGAAGAGAAAGAGACCCAGTACTTC.

This rearrangement joins TRBV7-2 to TRBJ2-1; 9 bases line up with TRBD2. The CDR3 is made up of 15 amino acids. Germline CDR1 SGHTA, CDR2 FQGNSA. The ends lost 5 bases at V and 7 bases at J; junction bases unmatched: 9. The CDR3 protein is CASSNKAGGRNEQFF. The CDR3 nucleotides are TGTGCCAGCAGCAACAAAGCGGGAGGACGAAATGAGCAGTTCTTC.

The rearrangement joins TRBV7-9 to TRBJ2-1; 8 bases line up with TRBD2. CDR1 is SEHNR and CDR2 is FQNEAQ in the germline V gene (reference sequence). V was clipped by 5 bases and J by 3 bases; unmatched bases: 9. CDR3 size: 16 residues. The CDR3 region is CASSREMTSVYNEQFF. The DNA of the CDR3 is TGTGCCAGCAGCCGAGAGATGACTAGCGTCTACAATGAGCAGTTCTTC.

This chain links TRBV7-3 with TRBJ2-1; TRBD2 agrees at 8 bases. The V and J ends lost 1 base and 9 bases, in that order; junction bases with no gene match: 2. Looked up from germline, CDR1 is SGHTA and CDR2 is FQGTGA. The CDR3 is 13 residues long. The DNA of the CDR3 is TGTGCCAGCAGCTTAAACGCGGGAGGTGAGCAGTTCTTC. Residues: CASSLNAGGEQFF.

V is TRBV27 and J is TRBJ2-7, with 7 bases fitting TRBD2. The CDR3 runs 14 residues. V lost 6 bases and J lost 3; bases outside the gene matches: 8. Germline V CDR1 and CDR2: MNHEY, SMNVEV (reference sequence). The CDR3 sequence is CASRYVGGSYEQYF. CDR3 DNA sequence: TGTGCCAGCAGATATGTCGGCGGGAGCTACGAGCAGTACTTC.

This clone appeared once. The chain recombines TRBV27 with TRBJ2-7, with D uncertain. Germline loops: CDR1 MNHEY, CDR2 SMNVEV (reference sequence). This CDR3 is built from 16 residues. Trimming removed 8 bases from V and 0 bases from J, with 20 bases in between. CDR3 amino acids: CASSPVGAQSSYEQYF. CDR3 DNA: TGTGCCAGCTCCCCCGTCGGCGCACAAAGCTCCTACGAGCAGTACTTC.

The chain combines TRBV11-2 with TRBJ2-1; no reliable D call. The CDR3 covers 14 residues. CDR1 and CDR2 (germline): SGHAT, FQNNGV. V dropped 2 bases and J dropped 8 bases, with 13 bases sitting between them. CDR3 region: CASSLSQVYDEQFF. The CDR3, as DNA: TGTGCCAGCAGCTTAAGTCAGGTTTATGATGAGCAGTTCTTC.